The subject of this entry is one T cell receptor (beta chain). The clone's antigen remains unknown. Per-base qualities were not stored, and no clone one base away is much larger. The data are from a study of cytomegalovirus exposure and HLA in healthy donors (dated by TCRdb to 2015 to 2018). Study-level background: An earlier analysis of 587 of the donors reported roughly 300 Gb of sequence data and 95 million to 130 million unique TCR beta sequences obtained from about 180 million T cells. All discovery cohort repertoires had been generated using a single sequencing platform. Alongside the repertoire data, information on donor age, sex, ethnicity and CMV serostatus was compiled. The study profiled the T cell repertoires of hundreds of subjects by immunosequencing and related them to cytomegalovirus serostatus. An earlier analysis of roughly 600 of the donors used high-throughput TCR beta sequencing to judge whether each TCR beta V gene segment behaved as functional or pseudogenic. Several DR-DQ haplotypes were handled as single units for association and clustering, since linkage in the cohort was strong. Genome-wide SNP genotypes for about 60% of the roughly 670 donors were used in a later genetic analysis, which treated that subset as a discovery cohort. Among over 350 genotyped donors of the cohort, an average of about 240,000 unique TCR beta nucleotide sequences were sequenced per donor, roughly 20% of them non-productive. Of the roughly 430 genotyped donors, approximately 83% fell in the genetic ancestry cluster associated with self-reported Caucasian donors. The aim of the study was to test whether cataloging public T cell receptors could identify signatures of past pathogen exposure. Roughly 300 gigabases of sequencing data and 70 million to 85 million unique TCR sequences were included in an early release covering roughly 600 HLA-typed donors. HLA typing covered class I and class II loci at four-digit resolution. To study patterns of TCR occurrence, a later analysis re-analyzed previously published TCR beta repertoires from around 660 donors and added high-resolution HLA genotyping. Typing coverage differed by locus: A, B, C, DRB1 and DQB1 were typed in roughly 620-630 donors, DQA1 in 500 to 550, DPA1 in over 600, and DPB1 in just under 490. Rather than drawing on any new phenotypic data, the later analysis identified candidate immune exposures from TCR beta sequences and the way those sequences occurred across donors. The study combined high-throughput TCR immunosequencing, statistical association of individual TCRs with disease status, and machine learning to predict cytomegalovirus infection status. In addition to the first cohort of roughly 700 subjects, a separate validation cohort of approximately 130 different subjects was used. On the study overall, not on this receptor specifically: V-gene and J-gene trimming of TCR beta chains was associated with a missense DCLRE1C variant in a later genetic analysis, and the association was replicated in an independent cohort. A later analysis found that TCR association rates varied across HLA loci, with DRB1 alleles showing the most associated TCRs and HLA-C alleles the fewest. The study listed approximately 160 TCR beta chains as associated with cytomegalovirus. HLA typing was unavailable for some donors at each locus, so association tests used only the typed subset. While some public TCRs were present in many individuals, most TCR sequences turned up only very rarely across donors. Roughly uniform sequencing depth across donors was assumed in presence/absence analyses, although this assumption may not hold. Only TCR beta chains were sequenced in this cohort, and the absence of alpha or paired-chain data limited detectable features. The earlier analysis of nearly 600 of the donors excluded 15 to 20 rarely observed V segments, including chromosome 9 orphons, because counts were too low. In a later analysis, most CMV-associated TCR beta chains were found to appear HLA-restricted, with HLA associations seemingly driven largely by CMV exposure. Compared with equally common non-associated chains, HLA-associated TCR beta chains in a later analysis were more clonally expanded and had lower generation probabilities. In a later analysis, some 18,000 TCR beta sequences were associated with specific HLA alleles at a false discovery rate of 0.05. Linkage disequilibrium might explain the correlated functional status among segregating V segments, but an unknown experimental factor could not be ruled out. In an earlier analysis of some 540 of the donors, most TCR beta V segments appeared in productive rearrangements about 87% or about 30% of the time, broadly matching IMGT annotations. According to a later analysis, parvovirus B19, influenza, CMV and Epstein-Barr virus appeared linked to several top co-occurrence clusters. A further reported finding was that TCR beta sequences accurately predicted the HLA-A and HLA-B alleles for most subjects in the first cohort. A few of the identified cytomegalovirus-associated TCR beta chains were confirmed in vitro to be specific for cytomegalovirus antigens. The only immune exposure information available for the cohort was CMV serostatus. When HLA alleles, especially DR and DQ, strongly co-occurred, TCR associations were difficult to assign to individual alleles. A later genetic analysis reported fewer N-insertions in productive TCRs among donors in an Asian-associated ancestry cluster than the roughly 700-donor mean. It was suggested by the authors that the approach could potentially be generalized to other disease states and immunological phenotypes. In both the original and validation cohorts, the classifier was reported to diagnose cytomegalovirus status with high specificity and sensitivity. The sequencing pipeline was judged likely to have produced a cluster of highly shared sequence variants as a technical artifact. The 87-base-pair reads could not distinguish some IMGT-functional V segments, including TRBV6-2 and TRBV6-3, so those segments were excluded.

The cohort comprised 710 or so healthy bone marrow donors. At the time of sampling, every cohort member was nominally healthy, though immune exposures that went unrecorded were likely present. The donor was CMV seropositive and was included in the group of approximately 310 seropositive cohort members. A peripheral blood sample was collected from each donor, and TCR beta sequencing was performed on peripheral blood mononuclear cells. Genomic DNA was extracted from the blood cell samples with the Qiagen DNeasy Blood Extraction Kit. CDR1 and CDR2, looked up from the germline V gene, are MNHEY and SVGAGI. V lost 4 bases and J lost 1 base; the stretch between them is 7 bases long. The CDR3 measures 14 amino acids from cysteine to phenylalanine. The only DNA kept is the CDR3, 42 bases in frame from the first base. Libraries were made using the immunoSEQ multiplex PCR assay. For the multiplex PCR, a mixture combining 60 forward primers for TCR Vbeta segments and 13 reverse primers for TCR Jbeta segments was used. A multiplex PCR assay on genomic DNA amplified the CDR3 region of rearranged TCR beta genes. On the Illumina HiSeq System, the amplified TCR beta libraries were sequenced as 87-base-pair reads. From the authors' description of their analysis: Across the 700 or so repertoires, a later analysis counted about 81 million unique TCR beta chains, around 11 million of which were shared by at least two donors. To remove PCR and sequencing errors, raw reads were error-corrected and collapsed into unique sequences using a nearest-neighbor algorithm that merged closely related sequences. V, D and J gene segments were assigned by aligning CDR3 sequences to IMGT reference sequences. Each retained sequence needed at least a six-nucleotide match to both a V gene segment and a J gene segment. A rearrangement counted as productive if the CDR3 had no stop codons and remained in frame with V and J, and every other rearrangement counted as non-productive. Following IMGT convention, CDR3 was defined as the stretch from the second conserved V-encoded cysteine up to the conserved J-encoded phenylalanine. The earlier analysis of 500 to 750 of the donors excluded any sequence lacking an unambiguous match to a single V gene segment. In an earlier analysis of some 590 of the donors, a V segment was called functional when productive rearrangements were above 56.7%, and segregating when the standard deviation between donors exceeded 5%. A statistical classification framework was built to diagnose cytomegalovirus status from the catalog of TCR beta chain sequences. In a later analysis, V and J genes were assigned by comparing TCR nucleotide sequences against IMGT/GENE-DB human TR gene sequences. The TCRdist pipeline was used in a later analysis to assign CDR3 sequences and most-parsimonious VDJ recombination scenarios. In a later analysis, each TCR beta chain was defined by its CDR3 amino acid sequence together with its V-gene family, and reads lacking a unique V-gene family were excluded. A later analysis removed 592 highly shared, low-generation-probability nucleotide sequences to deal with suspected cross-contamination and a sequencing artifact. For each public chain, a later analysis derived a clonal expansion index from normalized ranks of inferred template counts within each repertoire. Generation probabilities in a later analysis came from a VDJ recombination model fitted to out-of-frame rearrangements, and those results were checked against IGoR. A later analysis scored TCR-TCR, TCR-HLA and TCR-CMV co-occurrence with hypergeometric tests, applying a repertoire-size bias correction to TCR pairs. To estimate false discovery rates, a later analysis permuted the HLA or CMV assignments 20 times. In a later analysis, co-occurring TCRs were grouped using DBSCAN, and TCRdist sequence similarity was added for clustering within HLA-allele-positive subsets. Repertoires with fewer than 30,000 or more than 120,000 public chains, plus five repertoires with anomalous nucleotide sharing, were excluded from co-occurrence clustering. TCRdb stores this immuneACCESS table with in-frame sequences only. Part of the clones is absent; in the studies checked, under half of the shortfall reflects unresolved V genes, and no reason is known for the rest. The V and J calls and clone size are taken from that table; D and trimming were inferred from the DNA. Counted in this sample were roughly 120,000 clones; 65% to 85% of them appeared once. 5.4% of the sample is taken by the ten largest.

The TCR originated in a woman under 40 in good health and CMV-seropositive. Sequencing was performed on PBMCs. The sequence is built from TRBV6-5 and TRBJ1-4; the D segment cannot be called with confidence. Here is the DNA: TGTGCCAGCAGTTTTACTCAAACTAATGAAAAACTGTTTTTT. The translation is CASSFTQTNEKLFF.